The 4 T cell receptor beta chains below were found in one sample sequenced in a study of Ad26.COV2.S vaccination and SARS-CoV-2 variants. Method: immunoSEQ multiplex PCR; TCRdb's copy keeps in-frame clones and lacks some. Of roughly 380,000 clones in the sample, 70% to 90% were seen once. Treatment specified: around 19 received Ad26.COV2.S at low or high dose, single or two shots; roughly five received placebo; per-sample allocation not given. Samples were taken on day 63 after the first vaccine or placebo injection. The sequencing here drew on peripheral blood, taken in a trial of Ad26.COV2.S vaccine versus placebo. These TCRs come from a person aged 18-60 years who received the Ad26.COV2.S COVID-19 vaccine or a placebo.

The chain is built from TRBV6-4 and TRBJ1-1, with D possibly matching TRBD1 (5 bases). Per germline, CDR1 MRHNA and CDR2 SNTAGT. Deletions cut 4 bases from V and 6 bases from J, with 15 bases between. CDR3 length: 14 residues. Written as DNA, the CDR3 is TGTGCCAGCAGTGCCCCACTTGGGGGACCTGAAGCTTTCTTT. Translated: CASSAPLGGPEAFF.

This clone was found once. The V gene is TRBV7-6, the J gene TRBJ1-6, with 10 nucleotides matching TRBD1. The germline V gene has CDR1 SGHVS and CDR2 FNYEAQ. Trimming cost V 2 bases and J 10 bases; bases outside gene matches: 8. This CDR3 is built from 16 residues. CDR3 sequence reads: CASSLRQGAGSSPLHF. The DNA for the CDR3 is TGTGCCAGCAGCTTAAGACAGGGGGCGGGATCCTCACCCCTCCACTTT. Full variable domain (outside the CDR3, taken from reference TRBV7-6 and TRBJ1-6): GAGVSQSPRYKVTKRGQDVALRCDPISGHVSLYWYRQALGQGPEFLTYFNYEAQQDKSGLPNDRFSAERPEGSISTLTIQRTEQRDSAMYRCASSLRQGAGSSPLHFGNGTRLTVT.

This clone came up once. This chain connects TRBV5-6 to TRBJ2-1, with 9 positions matching TRBD2. V lost 4 bases to trimming and J lost 5 bases; unmatched junction nucleotides: 4. The length of the CDR3 is 14 residues. Looked up from germline, CDR1 is SGHDT and CDR2 is YYEEEE. CDR3 nucleotides: TGTGCCAGCAGCATGGGACTAGCTCACAATGAGCAGTTCTTC. This codes for CASSMGLAHNEQFF.

The CDR3 sequence is CASSESGNYGYTF. DNA for the CDR3: TGTGCCAGCAGTGAGTCTGGCAACTATGGCTACACCTTC. V usage is TRBV6-1 and J usage is TRBJ1-2, with D unresolved. The CDR3 is 13 amino acids. Germline assignment: CDR1 MNHNS and CDR2 SASEGT. Between the trimmed V and J ends, which lost 3 bases and 2 bases, there was a span of 7 bases.